This T cell receptor (beta chain) was captured in a study of cytomegalovirus exposure and HLA in healthy donors. The CDR3 length is 14 residues. The V end lost 6 bases, the J end lost 0 bases, and 9 bases lay between the germline ends. CDR1 is MDHEN and CDR2 is SYDVKM in the germline V gene. TCRdb's copy holds only in-frame clones and misses some; the assay was immunoSEQ multiplex PCR. This table has 100,000 to 150,000 clones, around nine tenths appearing once. This receptor was taken from a woman aged 18-30 years in good health and CMV-seronegative. The V gene is TRBV28, the J gene TRBJ1-5; D is possibly TRBD1 (6 bases). The sequenced material came from PBMCs. The CDR3 spells CASRRQDSNQPQHF. The CDR3 coding sequence is TGTGCCAGCAGGAGACAGGATAGCAATCAGCCCCAGCATTTT. Based on the CDR3 plus reference TRBV28 and TRBJ1-5, the full variable domain is DVKVTQSSRYLVKRTGEKVFLECVQDMDHENMFWYRQDPGLGLRLIYFSYDVKMKEKGDIPEGYSVSREKKERFSLILESASTNQTSMYLCASRRQDSNQPQHFGDGTRLSIL.